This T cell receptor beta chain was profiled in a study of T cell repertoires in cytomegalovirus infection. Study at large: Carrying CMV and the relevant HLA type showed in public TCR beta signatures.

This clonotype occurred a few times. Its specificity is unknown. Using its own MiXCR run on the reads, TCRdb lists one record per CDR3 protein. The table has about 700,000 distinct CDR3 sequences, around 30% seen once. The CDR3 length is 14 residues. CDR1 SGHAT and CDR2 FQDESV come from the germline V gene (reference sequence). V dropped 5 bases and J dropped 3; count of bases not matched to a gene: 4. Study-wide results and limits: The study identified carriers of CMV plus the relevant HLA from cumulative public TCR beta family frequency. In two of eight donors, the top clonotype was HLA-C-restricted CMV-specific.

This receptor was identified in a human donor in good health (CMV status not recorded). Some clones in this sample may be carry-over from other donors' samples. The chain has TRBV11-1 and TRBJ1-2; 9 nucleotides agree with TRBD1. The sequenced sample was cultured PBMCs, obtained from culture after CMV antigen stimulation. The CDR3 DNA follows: TGTGCCAGCAGCATACAGGGGGCTGACTATGGCTACACCTTC. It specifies CASSIQGADYGYTF.